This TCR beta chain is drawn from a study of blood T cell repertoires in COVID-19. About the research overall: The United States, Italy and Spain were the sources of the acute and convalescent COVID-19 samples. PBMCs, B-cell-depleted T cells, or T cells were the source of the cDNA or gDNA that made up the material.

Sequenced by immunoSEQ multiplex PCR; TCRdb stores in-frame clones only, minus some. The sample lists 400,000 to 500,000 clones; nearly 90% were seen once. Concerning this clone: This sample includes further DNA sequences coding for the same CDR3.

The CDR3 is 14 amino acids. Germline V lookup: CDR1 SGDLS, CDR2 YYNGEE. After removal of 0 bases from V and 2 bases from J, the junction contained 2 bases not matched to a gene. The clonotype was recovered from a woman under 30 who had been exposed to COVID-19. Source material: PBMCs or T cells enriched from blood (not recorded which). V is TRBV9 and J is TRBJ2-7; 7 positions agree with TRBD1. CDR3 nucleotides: TGTGCCAGCAGCGTAGGACAGGGTCCCTACGAGCAGTACTTC. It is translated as CASSVGQGPYEQYF.